The sequence of this TCR beta chain was determined in a study of blood T cell repertoires in COVID-19. Overall study: The samples span acute and convalescent COVID-19 from the United States, Italy and Spain. T cells, B-cell-depleted T cells, or PBMCs provided the cDNA or gDNA that served as material.

In the original workflow: Estimates of nucleated cell counts were drawn from the amplification of reference gene primers. Produced via immunoSEQ multiplex PCR; TCRdb's table is partial and in-frame only. The V and J calls and the clone size are those of that table, but D and trimming were determined from the DNA. The table records 90,000 to 120,000 clones, more than 70% of them present only once. Between the trimmed V and J ends, which lost 3 bases and 5 bases, there was a span of 17 bases. The CDR3 spans 16 residues. Germline loops: CDR1 LGHDT, CDR2 YNNKEL (reference sequence). This chain uses TRBV3-1 (or the pseudogene TRBV3-2) with TRBJ1-3; D gene ambiguous. Material: peripheral blood. This TCR derives from a human donor in a cohort sampled during active COVID-19. The CDR3 bases are TGTGCCAGCAGCCAGCCCACAGTTAGAACTCGAAACACCATATATTTT. It translates to CASSQPTVRTRNTIYF.